This T cell receptor beta chain emerged from a study of blood T cells in healthy people across ages. Trimming cost V 4 bases and J 4 bases; bases outside gene matches: 6. The germline V gene encodes CDR1 LGHNA and CDR2 YNFKEQ. The CDR3 contains 14 residues. There are a few counts of this clonotype. Then a second PCR, running about 6 to 12 cycles, was carried out with a sample-barcoded 5' primer and a J-beta primer mix. Each CDR3 protein is one row after TCRdb ran MiXCR on the 5' RACE reads. In the table there are nearly 800,000 distinct CDR3 sequences, 56% of which are singletons. Input material: blood. This clonotype was obtained from a man aged 35 to 55 in good health. This chain joins TRBV4-2 and TRBJ2-7, with 8 bases that match TRBD2. CDR3 sequence (DNA): TGTGCCAGCAGCCCGGAGCGGGAGAAATACGAGCAGTACTTC. This translates into CASSPEREKYEQYF.